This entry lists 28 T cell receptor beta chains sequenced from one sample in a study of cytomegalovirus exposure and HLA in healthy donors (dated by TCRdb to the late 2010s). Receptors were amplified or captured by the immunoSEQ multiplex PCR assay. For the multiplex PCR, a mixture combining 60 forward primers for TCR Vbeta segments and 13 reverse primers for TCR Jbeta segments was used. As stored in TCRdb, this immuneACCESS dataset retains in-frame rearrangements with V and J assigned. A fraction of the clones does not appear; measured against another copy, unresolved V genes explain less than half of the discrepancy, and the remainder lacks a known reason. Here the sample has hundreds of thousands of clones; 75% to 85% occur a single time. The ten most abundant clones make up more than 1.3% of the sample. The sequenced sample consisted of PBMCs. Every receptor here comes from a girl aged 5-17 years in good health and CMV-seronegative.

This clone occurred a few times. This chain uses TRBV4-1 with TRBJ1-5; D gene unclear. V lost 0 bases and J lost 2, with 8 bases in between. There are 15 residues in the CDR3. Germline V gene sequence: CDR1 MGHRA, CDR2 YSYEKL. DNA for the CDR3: TGCGCCAGCAGCCAAGATATTGAGGGCAATCAGCCCCAGCATTTT. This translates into CASSQDIEGNQPQHF.

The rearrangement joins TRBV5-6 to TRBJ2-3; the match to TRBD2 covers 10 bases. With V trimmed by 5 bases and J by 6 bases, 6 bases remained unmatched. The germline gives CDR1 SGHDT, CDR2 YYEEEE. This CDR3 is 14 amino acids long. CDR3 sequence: CASRSSGGADTQYF. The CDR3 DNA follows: TGTGCCAGCAGATCCAGCGGGGGGGCCGATACGCAGTATTTT.

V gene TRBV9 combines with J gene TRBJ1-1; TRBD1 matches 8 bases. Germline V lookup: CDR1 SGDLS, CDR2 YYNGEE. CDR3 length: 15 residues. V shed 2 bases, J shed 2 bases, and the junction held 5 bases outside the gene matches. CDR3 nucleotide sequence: TGTGCCAGCAGCGTCTTGGGACAGGCTAACACTGAAGCTTTCTTT. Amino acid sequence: CASSVLGQANTEAFF.

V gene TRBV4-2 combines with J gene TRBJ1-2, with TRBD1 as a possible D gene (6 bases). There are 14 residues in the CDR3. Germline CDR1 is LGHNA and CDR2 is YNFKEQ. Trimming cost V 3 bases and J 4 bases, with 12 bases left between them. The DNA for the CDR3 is TGTGCCAGCAGCCACTCGGACAGAATCTATGGCTACACCTTC. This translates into CASSHSDRIYGYTF.

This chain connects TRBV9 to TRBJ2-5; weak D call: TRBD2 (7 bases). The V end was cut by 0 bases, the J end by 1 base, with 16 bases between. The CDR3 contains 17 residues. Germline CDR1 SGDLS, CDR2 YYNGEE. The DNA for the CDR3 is TGTGCCAGCAGCGTAGGAGACGGGGGGCCTCTCCAAGAGACCCAGTACTTC. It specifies CASSVGDGGPLQETQYF.

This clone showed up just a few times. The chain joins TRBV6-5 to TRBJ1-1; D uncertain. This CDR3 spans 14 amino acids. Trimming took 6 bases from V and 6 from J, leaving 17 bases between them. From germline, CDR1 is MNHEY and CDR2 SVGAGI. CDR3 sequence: CASSPRPTTSEAFF. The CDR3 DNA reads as TGTGCCAGCAGCCCTAGACCGACTACATCTGAAGCTTTCTTT.

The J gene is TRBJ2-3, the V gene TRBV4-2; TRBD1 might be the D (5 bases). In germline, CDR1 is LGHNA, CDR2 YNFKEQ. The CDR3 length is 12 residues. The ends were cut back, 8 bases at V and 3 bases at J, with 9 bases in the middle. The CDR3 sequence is CASAPGTDTQYF. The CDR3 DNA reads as TGTGCCAGCGCCCCAGGGACAGATACGCAGTATTTT.

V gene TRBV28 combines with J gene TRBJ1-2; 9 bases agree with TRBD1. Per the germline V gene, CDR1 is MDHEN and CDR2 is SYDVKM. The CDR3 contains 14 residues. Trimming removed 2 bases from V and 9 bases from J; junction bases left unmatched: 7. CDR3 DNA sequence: TGTGCCAGCAGTTTAACTACAGGGGGCTCAAGCTACACCTTC. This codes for CASSLTTGGSSYTF.

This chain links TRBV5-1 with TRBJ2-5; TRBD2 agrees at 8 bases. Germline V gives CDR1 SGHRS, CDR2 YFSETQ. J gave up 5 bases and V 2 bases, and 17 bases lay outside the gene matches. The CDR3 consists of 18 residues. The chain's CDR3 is CASSLDSDGRAVGETQYF. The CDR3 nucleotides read TGCGCCAGCAGCTTAGACAGCGACGGGAGGGCCGTAGGGGAGACCCAGTACTTC.

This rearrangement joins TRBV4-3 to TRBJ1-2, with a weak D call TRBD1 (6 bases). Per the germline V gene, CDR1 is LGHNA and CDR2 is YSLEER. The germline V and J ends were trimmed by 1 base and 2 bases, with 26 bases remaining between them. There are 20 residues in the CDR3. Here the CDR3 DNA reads TGCGCCAGCAGCCAAGTTAGAGTCCGGGACACATCCTGGGGAAACTATGGCTACACCTTC. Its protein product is CASSQVRVRDTSWGNYGYTF.

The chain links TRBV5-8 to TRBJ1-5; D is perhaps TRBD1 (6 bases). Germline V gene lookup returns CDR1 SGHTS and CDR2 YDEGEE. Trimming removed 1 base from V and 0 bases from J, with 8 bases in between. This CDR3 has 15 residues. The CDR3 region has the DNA TGTGCCAGCAGCTTGACAGGGATTAGCAATCAGCCCCAGCATTTT. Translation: CASSLTGISNQPQHF.

The DNA of the CDR3 is TGTGCCTGGAGTGTCTGGGACAAGGATGGCTACACCTTC. Amino acid sequence: CAWSVWDKDGYTF. This chain uses TRBV30 with TRBJ1-2; weak D call: TRBD1 (6 bases). CDR1 GTSNPN and CDR2 SVGIG come from the germline V gene (reference sequence). The CDR3 is made up of 13 amino acids. V lost 0 bases to trimming and J lost 6 bases, with 11 bases between them.

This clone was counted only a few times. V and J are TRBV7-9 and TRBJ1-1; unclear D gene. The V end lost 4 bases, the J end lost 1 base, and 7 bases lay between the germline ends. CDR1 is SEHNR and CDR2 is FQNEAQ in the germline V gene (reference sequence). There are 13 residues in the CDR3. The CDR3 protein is CASSSQWNTEAFF. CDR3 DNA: TGTGCCAGCAGCTCTCAGTGGAACACTGAAGCTTTCTTT.

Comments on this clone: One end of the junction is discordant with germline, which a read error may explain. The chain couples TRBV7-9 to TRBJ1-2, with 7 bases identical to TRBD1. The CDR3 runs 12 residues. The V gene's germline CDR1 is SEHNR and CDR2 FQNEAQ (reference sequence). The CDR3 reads CSSSLTGVGYTF. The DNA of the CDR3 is TGTTCCAGCAGCCTCACAGGGGTCGGCTACACCTTC.

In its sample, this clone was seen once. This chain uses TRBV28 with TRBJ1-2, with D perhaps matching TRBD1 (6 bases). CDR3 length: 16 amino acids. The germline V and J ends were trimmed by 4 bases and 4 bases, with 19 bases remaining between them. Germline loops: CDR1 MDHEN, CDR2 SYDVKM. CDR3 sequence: CASSSQGRTMGYGYTF. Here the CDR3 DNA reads TGTGCCAGCAGTTCACAGGGCCGTACGATGGGCTATGGCTACACCTTC.

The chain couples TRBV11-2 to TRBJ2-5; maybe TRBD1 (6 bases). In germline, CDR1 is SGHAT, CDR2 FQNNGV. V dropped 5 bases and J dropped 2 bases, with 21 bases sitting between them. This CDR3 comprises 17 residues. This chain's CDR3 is CASSPIFGRTEQETQYF. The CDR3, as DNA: TGTGCCAGCAGCCCCATTTTTGGTCGGACAGAGCAAGAGACCCAGTACTTC.

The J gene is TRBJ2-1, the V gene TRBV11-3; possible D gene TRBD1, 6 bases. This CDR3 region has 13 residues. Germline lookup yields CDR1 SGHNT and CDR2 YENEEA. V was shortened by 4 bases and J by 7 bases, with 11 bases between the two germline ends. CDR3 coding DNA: TGTGCCAGCAGCTCCACAGGGTGGAATGAGCAGTTCTTC. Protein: CASSSTGWNEQFF.

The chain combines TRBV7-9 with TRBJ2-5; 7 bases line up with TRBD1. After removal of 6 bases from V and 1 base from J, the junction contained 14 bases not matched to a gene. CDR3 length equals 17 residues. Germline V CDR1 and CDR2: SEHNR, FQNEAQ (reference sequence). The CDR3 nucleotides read TGTGCCAGCAGTATCGTCCCAGGGACAGACATCCAAGAGACCCAGTACTTC. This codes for CASSIVPGTDIQETQYF.

The CDR3 protein is CASSPIQGLWSEQYF. CDR3 in DNA: TGTGCCAGTAGTCCAATACAGGGCCTATGGAGCGAGCAGTACTTC. The rearrangement links TRBV19 to TRBJ2-7; TRBD1 is a possible D gene (6 bases). V dropped 5 bases and J dropped 6 bases, with 20 bases sitting between them. The CDR3 runs to 15 residues. Germline assignment: CDR1 LNHDA and CDR2 SQIVND (reference sequence).

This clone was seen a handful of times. CDR3 DNA sequence: TGCGCCAGCAGCTTAACAGGGGGCGCGGACACTGAAGCTTTCTTT. This sequence encodes CASSLTGGADTEAFF. The rearrangement joins TRBV5-1 to TRBJ1-1, with 9 positions matching TRBD1. Trimming removed 2 bases from V and 3 bases from J; junction bases left unmatched: 5. The CDR3 has 15 residues. From germline, CDR1 is SGHRS and CDR2 YFSETQ.

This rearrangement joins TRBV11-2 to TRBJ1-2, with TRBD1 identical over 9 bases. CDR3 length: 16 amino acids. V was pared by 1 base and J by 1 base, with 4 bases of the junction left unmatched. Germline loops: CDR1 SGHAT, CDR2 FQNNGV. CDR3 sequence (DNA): TGTGCCAGCAGCTTAGTAGGGACAGGGAGTAACTATGGCTACACCTTC. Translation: CASSLVGTGSNYGYTF. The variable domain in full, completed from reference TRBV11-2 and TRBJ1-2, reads EAGVAQSPRYKIIEKRQSVAFWCNPISGHATLYWYQQILGQGPKLLIQFQNNGVVDDSQLPKDRFSAERLKGVDSTLKIQPAKLEDSAVYLCASSLVGTGSNYGYTFGSGTRLTVV.

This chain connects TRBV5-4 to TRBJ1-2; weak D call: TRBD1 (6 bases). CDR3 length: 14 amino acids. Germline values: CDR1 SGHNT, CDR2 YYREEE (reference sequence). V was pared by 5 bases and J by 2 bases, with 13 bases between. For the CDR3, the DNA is TGTGCCAGCAGTCGAAATCAGGGGAACTATGGCTACACCTTC. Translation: CASSRNQGNYGYTF.

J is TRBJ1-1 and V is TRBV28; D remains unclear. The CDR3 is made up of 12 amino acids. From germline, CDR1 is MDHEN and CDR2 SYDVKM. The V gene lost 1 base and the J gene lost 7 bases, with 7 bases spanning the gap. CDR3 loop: CASSLFGGEAFF. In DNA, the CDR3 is TGTGCCAGCAGTTTATTTGGCGGTGAAGCTTTCTTT. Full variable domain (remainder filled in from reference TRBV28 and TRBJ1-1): DVKVTQSSRYLVKRTGEKVFLECVQDMDHENMFWYRQDPGLGLRLIYFSYDVKMKEKGDIPEGYSVSREKKERFSLILESASTNQTSMYLCASSLFGGEAFFGQGTRLTVV.

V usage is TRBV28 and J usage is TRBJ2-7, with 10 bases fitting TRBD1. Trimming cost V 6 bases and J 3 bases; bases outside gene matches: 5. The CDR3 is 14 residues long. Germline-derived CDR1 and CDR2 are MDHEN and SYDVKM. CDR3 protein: CASSDRGQIYEQYF. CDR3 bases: TGTGCCAGCAGCGACAGGGGGCAAATCTACGAGCAGTACTTC.

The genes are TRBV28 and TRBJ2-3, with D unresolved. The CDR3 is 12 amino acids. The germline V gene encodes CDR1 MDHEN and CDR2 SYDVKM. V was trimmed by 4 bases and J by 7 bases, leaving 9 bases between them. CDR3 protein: CASSSTRYTQYF. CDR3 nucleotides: TGTGCCAGCAGTTCAACCCGGTATACGCAGTATTTT.

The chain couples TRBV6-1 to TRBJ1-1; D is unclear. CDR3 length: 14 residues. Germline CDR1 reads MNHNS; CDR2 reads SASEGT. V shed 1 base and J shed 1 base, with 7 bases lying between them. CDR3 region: CASSEVVRNTEAFF. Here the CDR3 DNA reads TGTGCCAGCAGTGAAGTTGTCAGGAACACTGAAGCTTTCTTT.

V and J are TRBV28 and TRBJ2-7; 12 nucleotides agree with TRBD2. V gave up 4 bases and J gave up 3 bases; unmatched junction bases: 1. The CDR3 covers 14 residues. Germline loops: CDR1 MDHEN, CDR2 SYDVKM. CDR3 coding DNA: TGTGCCAGCAGTTGGACTAGCGGGGTCTACGAGCAGTACTTC. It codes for CASSWTSGVYEQYF.

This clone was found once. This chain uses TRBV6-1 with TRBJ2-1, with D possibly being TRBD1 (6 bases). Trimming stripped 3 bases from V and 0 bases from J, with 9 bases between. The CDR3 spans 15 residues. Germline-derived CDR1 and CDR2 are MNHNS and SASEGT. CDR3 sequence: CASSDRGFSYNEQFF. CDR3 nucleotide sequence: TGTGCCAGCAGTGACAGGGGTTTCTCCTACAATGAGCAGTTCTTC.